This T cell receptor (beta chain) comes out of a study of regulatory T cells in long-lasting Graves disease. The wider study: Antithyroid drugs had been taken under 3 months by newly diagnosed Graves' patients. Overall study results and limits: Persistent patients shared more public clonotypes (approximately 2,900) than new patients (about 960).

Described time point: newly diagnosed GD, antithyroid drugs for less than 3 months. PBMC-extracted RNA yielded the TCR library. CDR3-region Arm-PCR and iRepertoire HTBI primers produced the TCR beta libraries. TCRdb used MiXCR to reprocess the multiplex PCR reads, holding one entry per CDR3 protein. Altogether about 470,000 distinct CDR3 sequences are present, 15% to 20% being singletons, with the ten largest covering about 12%. At least ten counts were recorded for this clonotype. Antigen unknown. These data are also associated with another study on T cells in Graves' hyperthyroidism and ophthalmopathy. This second study notes: Exclusion followed for patients with uncontrolled infection, other autoimmune disease, pregnancy or lactation.

This receptor was taken from a man between 35 and 55 years old with Graves disease. The sample here was peripheral blood mononuclear cells (PBMCs), taken at new diagnosis, from a patient treated with antithyroid drugs.

The CDR3 DNA reads TGCAGTGCTAGTAGAACCCTACCTTCCTACGAGCAGTACTTC. Translated, it gives CSASRTLPSYEQYF. The chain carries TRBV20-1 and TRBJ2-7; no clear D gene. Looked up from germline, CDR1 is DFQATT and CDR2 is SNEGSKA (reference sequence). V lost 3 bases and J 1 base, leaving 13 bases between the germline ends. There are 14 residues in the CDR3.